These T cell receptor beta chains were read from a single sample in a study of blood T cell repertoires in COVID-19. The table came from immunoSEQ multiplex PCR; TCRdb's copy has only in-frame clones and leaves some out. Among 150,000 to 180,000 clones listed, roughly 83% were seen once. Source material: peripheral blood. These receptors originate from a woman in her sixties or seventies with COVID-19, enrolled during active disease. The CDR3 runs from the conserved cysteine through the conserved F or W. Each record gives: CDR3 DNA, CDR3 protein, D gene, V gene, clone size, J gene. A D gene is named only where the DNA matches it firmly. The size entry is marked missing in some rows and otherwise reads once, few, many or a size class.

TGCGCCAGCAGTGAGGGCAGCGGACAGGGAAAAGATACGCAGTATTTT CASSEGSGQGKDTQYF TRBD1 TRBV10-1 - TRBJ2-3
TGTGCCAGCACGGTAGCGGGGACCACAGATACGCAGTATTTT CASTVAGTTDTQYF TRBD2 TRBV9 - TRBJ2-3
TGTGCCAGTAGAATCACCTTCGGGACAGGGGGCTTGAAAGATACGCAGTATTTT CASRITFGTGGLKDTQYF TRBD1 TRBV19 - TRBJ2-3
TGTGCCAGCAGGAGGGGGACAGCGAACACTGAAGCTTTCTTT CASRRGTANTEAFF TRBD1 TRBV6-5 - TRBJ1-1
TGCGCCAGCAGTGAGTCTAGGGGCTCTGAAGCTTTCTTT CASSESRGSEAFF - TRBV10-1 - TRBJ1-1
TGTGCCAGCAGCTTAGAACAAAATAGCAATCAGCCCCAGCATTTT CASSLEQNSNQPQHF - TRBV7-6 few TRBJ1-5
TGTGCCAGCAGCTTGGAGGGGACAGGGTGGACTGAAGCTTTCTTT CASSLEGTGWTEAFF TRBD1 TRBV25-1 - TRBJ1-1
TGTGCCAGCGGAGGATGGGGACAGGGACAAGAGACCCAGTACTTC CASGGWGQGQETQYF TRBD1 TRBV5-8 - TRBJ2-5
TGTGCCACCAGTGACAGGGACAGGGGGAGCCTTCAGCCCCAGCATTTT CATSDRDRGSLQPQHF TRBD1 TRBV24-1 - TRBJ1-5
TGTGCCAGCAGCCAAAGAGTGGGACAGGGAAGGACTGAAGCTTTCTTT CASSQRVGQGRTEAFF TRBD1 TRBV14 - TRBJ1-1
TGTGCCAGCAGCCCCTGGGCTCCTCAGACGACTAATGAAAAACTGTTTTTT CASSPWAPQTTNEKLFF - TRBV5-5 few TRBJ1-4
TGTGCCAGTAGTATCCGGGGACAGGGGGATGGTCAGCCCCAGCATTTT CASSIRGQGDGQPQHF TRBD1 TRBV19 - TRBJ1-5
TGTGCCAGCAGTTCTCAGGGGAGCTCTGGAAACACCATATATTTT CASSSQGSSGNTIYF - TRBV27 - TRBJ1-3
TGTGCCAGCAGTTTACTCAGGGACTATGGCTACACCTTC CASSLLRDYGYTF - TRBV12-3/TRBV12-4 - TRBJ1-2
TGTGCCAGCAGCTTGGTAGTTAGGACAGGGGTGTTCTTC CASSLVVRTGVFF TRBD1 TRBV7-2 once TRBJ2-1
TGTGCCAGCAGTGAGTGGCAGACTAGCACAGATACGCAGTATTTT CASSEWQTSTDTQYF - TRBV2 - TRBJ2-3
TGCGCCACGAAACCGGGACTTTCCACAGATACGCAGTATTTT CATKPGLSTDTQYF - TRBV10-2 - TRBJ2-3
TGCGCCAGCAGATGGACCTCAGACAGCTGGACAGGCTACACCTTC CASRWTSDSWTGYTF - TRBV4-1 few TRBJ1-2
TGCGCCAGCAGCAACCCGACAGGGGGCGCGTCCGGCTACACCTTC CASSNPTGGASGYTF TRBD1 TRBV5-1 - TRBJ1-2